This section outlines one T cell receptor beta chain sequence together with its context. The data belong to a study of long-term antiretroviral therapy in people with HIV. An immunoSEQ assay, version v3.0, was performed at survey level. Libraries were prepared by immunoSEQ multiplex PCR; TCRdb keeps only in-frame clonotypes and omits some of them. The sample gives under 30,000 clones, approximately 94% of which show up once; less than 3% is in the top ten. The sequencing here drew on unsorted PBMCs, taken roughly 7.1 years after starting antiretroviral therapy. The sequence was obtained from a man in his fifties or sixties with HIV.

CDR3 sequence reads: CASSRGSNTGELFF. In DNA, the CDR3 is TGCGCCAGCAGCCGGGGTTCGAACACCGGGGAGCTGTTTTTT. The V gene is TRBV5-1, the J gene TRBJ2-2, with a tentative D call TRBD2 (5 bases). V lost 4 bases and J lost 0, with 7 bases in between. The germline V gene has CDR1 SGHRS and CDR2 YFSETQ. The CDR3 covers 14 residues.